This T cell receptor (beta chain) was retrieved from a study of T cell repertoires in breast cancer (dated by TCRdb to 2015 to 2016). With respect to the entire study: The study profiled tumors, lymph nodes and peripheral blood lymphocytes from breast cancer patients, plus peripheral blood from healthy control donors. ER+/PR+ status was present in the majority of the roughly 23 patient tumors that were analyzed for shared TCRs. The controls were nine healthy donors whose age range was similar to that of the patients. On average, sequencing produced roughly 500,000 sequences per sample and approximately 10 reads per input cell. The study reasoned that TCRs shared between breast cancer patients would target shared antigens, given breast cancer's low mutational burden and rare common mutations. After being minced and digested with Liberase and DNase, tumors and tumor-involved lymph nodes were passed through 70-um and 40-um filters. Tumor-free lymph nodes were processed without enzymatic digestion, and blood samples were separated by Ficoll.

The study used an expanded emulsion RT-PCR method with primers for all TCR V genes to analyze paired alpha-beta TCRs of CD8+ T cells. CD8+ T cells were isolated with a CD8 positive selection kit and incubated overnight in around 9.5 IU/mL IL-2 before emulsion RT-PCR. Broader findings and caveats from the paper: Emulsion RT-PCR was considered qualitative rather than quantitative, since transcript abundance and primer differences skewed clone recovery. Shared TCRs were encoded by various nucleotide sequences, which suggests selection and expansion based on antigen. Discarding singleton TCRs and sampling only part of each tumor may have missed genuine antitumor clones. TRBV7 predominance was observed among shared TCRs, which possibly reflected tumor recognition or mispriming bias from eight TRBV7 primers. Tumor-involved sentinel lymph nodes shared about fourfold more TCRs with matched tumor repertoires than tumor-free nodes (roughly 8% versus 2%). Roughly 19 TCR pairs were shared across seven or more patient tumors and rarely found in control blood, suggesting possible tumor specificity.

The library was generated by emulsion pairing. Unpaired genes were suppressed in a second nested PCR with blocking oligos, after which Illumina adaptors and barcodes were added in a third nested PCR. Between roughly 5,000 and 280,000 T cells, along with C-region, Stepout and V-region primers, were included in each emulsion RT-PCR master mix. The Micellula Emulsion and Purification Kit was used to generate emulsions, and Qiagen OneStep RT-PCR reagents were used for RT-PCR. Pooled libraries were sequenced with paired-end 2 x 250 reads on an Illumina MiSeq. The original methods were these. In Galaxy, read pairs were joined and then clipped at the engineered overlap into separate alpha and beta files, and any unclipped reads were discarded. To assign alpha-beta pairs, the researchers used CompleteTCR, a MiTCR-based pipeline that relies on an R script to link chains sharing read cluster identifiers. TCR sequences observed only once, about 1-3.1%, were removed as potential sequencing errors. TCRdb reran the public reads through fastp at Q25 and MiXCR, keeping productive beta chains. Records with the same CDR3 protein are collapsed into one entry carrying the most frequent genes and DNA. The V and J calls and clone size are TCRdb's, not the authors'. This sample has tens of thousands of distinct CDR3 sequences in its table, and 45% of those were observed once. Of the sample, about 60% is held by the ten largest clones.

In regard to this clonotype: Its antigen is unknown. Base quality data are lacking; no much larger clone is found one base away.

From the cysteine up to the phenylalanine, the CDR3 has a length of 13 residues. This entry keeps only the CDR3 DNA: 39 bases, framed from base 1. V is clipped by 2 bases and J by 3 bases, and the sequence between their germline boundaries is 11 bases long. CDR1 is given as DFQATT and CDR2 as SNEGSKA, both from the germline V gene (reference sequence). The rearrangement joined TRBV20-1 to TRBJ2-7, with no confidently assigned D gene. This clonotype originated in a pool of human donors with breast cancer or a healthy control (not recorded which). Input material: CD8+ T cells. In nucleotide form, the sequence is TGCAGTGCTAGACCTGGCGGAGACTACGAGCAGTACTTC. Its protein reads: CSARPGGDYEQYF.